This T cell receptor beta chain was found in a study of T-cell memory formation after mild COVID-19. Study overall: TCR clusters largely stayed donor specific.

5'RACE primed from the constant segment yielded TCR alpha and TCR beta cDNA libraries bearing sample barcodes and UMIs. TCRdb ran MiXCR on the 5' RACE reads and lists one entry per CDR3 protein. The profile shows hundreds of thousands of distinct CDR3 sequences, approximately 15% of them singletons. Overall study results and limits: For contracting clones, CD4+ ones sat mainly in CM and EM, CD8+ in EMRA. Within pre-infection memory, some responding clones were found, suggesting cross-reactive memory joined.

CDR3 length equals 16 residues. V was clipped by 1 base and J by 0 bases, with 15 bases between them. Germline lookup yields CDR1 DFQATT and CDR2 SNEGSKA (reference sequence). Comment on this clonotype: Its antigen remains unidentified.

The rearrangement uses TRBV20-1 and TRBJ1-2, with a possible D match to TRBD1 (6 bases). The sequencing sample was made of PBMCs or a T cell subset sorted from them (not recorded which). The TCR originated in a man aged 18 to 29 who had mild COVID-19 (a few samples of this study predate the infection). Cell type and time point are not known. The CDR3 spells CSARVSRGLSNYGYTF. The CDR3, as DNA: TGCAGTGCTAGAGTTTCCAGGGGCCTTTCTAACTATGGCTACACCTTC.